This TCR beta chain originates from a study of shared clonotypes between healthy human individuals. The data were produced by immunoSEQ multiplex PCR, yet TCRdb's version contains in-frame clones alone and is incomplete. The sample records 400,000 to 600,000 clones, about 76% being singletons. The CDR3 runs 13 residues. Germline values: CDR1 SQVTM, CDR2 ANQGSEA. Trimming removed 5 bases from V and 4 bases from J; junction bases left unmatched: 7. The sequencing sample was made of PBMCs. The sequence was obtained from a woman in her thirties or forties in good health. Some clones in this sample may be carry-over from other donors' samples. The chain combines TRBV29-1 with TRBJ1-1, with 7 bases aligning to TRBD1. The CDR3 sequence: CSVSQGDLTEAFF. CDR3 coding DNA: TGCAGCGTTTCCCAGGGGGACCTCACTGAAGCTTTCTTT. The full variable domain, in which reference TRBV29-1 and TRBJ1-1 provide the parts outside the CDR3, is SAVISQKPSRDICQRGTSLTIQCQVDSQVTMMFWYRQQPGQSLTLIATANQGSEATYESGFVIDKFPISRPNLTFSTLTVSNMSPEDSSIYLCSVSQGDLTEAFFGQGTRLTVV.